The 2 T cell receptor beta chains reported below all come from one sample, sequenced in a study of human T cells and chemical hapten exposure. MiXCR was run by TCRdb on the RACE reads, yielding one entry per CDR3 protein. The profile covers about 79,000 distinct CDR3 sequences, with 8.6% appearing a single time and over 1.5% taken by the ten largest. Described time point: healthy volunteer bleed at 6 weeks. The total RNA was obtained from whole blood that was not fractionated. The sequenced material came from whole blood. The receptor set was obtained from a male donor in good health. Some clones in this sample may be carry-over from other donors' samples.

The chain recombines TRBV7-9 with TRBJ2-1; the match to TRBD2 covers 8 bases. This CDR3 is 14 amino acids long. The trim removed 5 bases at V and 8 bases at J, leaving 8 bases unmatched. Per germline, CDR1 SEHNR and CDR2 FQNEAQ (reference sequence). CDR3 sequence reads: CASSPAGVGDEQFF. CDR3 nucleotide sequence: TGTGCCAGCAGCCCAGCGGGAGTGGGCGATGAGCAGTTCTTC.

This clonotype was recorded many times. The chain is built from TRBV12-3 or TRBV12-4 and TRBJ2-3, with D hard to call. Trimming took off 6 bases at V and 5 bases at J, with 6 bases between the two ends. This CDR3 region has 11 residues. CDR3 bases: TGTGCCAGCAGCCCCCAAGATACGCAGTATTTT. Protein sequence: CASSPQDTQYF.